The sequence of this T cell receptor (beta chain) was determined in a study of CD8+CD57+ T cells in acquired aplastic anemia. The template for TCR beta VDJ and CDR3 sequence profiling was genomic DNA. TCRdb passed the reads through MiXCR, listing each CDR3 protein once. Of 160,000 or so distinct CDR3 sequences listed, 71% were seen once; the top ten hold more than 35%. CD8+CD57+ cell expansion had been shown by flow cytometry in patients chosen for sequencing. Trimming removed 3 bases from V and 4 bases from J; junction bases left unmatched: 9. The CDR3 covers 16 residues. The rearrangement links TRBV12-3 or TRBV12-4 to TRBJ2-5; 9 bases are a match to TRBD2. Sequencing input: sorted CD4+, CD8+, or CD8+CD57+ T cells (not recorded which) from PBMCs. This TCR was sampled from a human donor with aplastic anemia. In DNA, the CDR3 is TGTGCCAGCAGTTTTCAGTGGGCGGGACTAGCAGAGACCCAGTACTTC. This translates into CASSFQWAGLAETQYF.